A selection of T cell receptor beta chains follows, all from one sample in a study of beta chain features in type 1 diabetes. Using immunoSEQ multiplex PCR, the repertoire was profiled, and TCRdb retains in-frame clones only, with some absent. The sample yields 450,000 to 550,000 clones, about 32% seen once. Input material: naive CD4+ T cells from blood. The receptor source for this set is a man in his late teens or twenties in good health. Each CDR3 is given with its conserved first and last residue. The D gene is left open where the match is weak. Clone size is shown for a subset of rows, as once, few, many or a class of expanded clone.

cdr3_length	d_call	v_call	clone_size	j_call	cdr3_nt	cdr3_aa
16	.	TRBV9	few	TRBJ2-1	TGTGCCAGCAGCGTAGTATTGGGGGAGGTGCCCAATGAGCAGTTCTTC	CASSVVLGEVPNEQFF
14	.	TRBV6-1	.	TRBJ2-1	TGTGCCAGCAGTGAAACGGGGCGCTACAATGAGCAGTTCTTC	CASSETGRYNEQFF
15	.	TRBV27	once	TRBJ2-1	TGTGCCAGCAGTTTAGAAGGGACCGTCTACAATGAGCAGTTCTTC	CASSLEGTVYNEQFF
13	.	TRBV5-4	few	TRBJ2-7	TGTGCCAGCAGCTTACCGGGGATCTACGAGCAGTACTTC	CASSLPGIYEQYF
13	.	TRBV30	few	TRBJ2-4	TGTGCCTGGAGTTCCAGGGTCAAAAACATTCAGTACTTC	CAWSSRVKNIQYF
14	.	TRBV7-8	.	TRBJ1-4	TGTGCCAGCAGCTCGAACAGGGTTAATGAAAAACTGTTTTTT	CASSSNRVNEKLFF
12	.	TRBV2	.	TRBJ2-5	TGTGCCAGCAGCGGGAGAGGAGAGACCCAGTACTTC	CASSGRGETQYF
13	TRBD2	TRBV30	few	TRBJ2-5	TGTGCCTGGACTAGCGGGGTCCAAGAGACCCAGTACTTC	CAWTSGVQETQYF
16	TRBD2	TRBV7-2	few	TRBJ2-7	TGTGCCAGCAGCCAGTTAGCGGGAGTAGTAGCCTACGAGCAGTACTTC	CASSQLAGVVAYEQYF
16	.	TRBV15	few	TRBJ2-2	TGTGCCACCAGCACTAGAGGGGGACGTAGCACCGGGGAGCTGTTTTTT	CATSTRGGRSTGELFF
14	.	TRBV18	.	TRBJ2-5	TGTGCCAGCTCACCGACCCTGACCGGAGAGACCCAGTACTTC	CASSPTLTGETQYF
13	.	TRBV18	.	TRBJ2-1	TGTGCCAGCTCACCGAACTGGGGGGATGAGCAGTTCTTC	CASSPNWGDEQFF
14	.	TRBV19	.	TRBJ2-7	TGTGCCAGTAGTATAGCGGGAGCTGCCTACGAGCAGTACTTC	CASSIAGAAYEQYF